The 17 T cell receptor beta chains below all came from one sample that was sequenced in a study of metastatic and nonmetastatic thyroid tumors. Patients underwent thyroid surgery, and none had received any treatment before it. MiXCR reprocessed the PCR reads for TCRdb. The data hold around 6,600 clones, with under 30% observed a single time. The source material was adjacent normal tissue. The receptors were gathered from a male donor with papillary thyroid cancer or a benign thyroid nodule (not recorded which). Some clones in this sample may be carry-over from other donors' samples.

In this sample, this clone turned up once. The CDR3 is CASSPTSGINIQYF. CDR3 nucleotides: TGTGCCAGCAGCCCCACTAGCGGGATTAACATTCAGTACTTC. V and J are TRBV11-3 and TRBJ2-4; 10 bases are a match to TRBD2. The V gene end was trimmed by 5 bases and the J gene end by 7 bases; junction bases not matched to a gene: 5. This CDR3 is built from 14 residues. CDR1 SGHNT and CDR2 YENEEA come from the germline V gene.

With respect to this clone: Other DNA sequences in the sample encode the same CDR3. The chain combines TRBV20-1 with TRBJ2-7, with 11 bases identical to TRBD1. Per the germline V gene, CDR1 is DFQATT and CDR2 is SNEGSKA (reference sequence). The CDR3 contains 15 residues. The ends lost 5 bases at V and 4 bases at J; junction bases unmatched: 10. The CDR3 sequence is CSAESRDRGKYEQYF. The CDR3 coding sequence is TGCAGTGCTGAATCCCGGGACAGGGGGAAGTACGAGCAGTACTTC.

This clone was counted once. The CDR3 is CSASFSRYEQYF. The CDR3 DNA follows: TGCAGTGCTTCCTTTAGTAGATACGAGCAGTACTTC. The chain couples TRBV20-1 to TRBJ2-7; no reliable D call. The CDR3 has 12 residues. Trimming cost V 5 bases and J 4 bases, with 12 bases left between them. Germline values: CDR1 DFQATT, CDR2 SNEGSKA (reference sequence).

The chain is built from TRBV5-1 and TRBJ2-5, with 9 bases lining up with TRBD2. Trimming removed 2 bases from V and 2 bases from J; junction bases left unmatched: 10. Germline CDR1 is SGHRS and CDR2 is YFSETQ. The CDR3 consists of 17 residues. The CDR3 sequence is CASSLKQLAGLQETQYF. Here the CDR3 DNA reads TGCGCCAGCAGCTTAAAACAACTAGCGGGCCTGCAAGAGACCCAGTACTTC.

The chain employs TRBV6-4 and TRBJ2-2; TRBD1 is a possible D gene (6 bases). V was trimmed by 4 bases and J by 4 bases, leaving 7 bases between them. The CDR3 has 13 residues. CDR1 and CDR2 (germline): MRHNA, SNTAGT. The CDR3 bases are TGTGCCAGCAGTGCACAGGGCACCGGGGAGCTGTTTTTT. This sequence encodes CASSAQGTGELFF.

By share of the sample, this clone is medium-sized. V is TRBV6-2 or TRBV6-3 and J is TRBJ2-1; 9 nucleotides align to TRBD2. V lost 10 bases and J lost 5; bases outside the gene matches: 12. The CDR3 is 15 amino acids. The V gene's germline CDR1 is MNHEY and CDR2 SVGEGT. The CDR3 sequence is CATRTGTSLNNEQFF. CDR3 in DNA: TGTGCCACACGCACCGGGACTAGCCTCAACAATGAGCAGTTCTTC.

Within the sample, this clone is medium-sized (0.01 to 0.1%). The rearrangement links TRBV12-3 or TRBV12-4 to TRBJ1-4, with D tentatively TRBD1 (6 bases). The CDR3 is made up of 12 amino acids. V was cut by 9 bases and J by 13 bases, with 18 bases left in between. The CDR3 spells CASGDTWWGLFF. The CDR3 DNA is TGTGCCAGTGGGGACACCTGGTGGGGACTGTTTTTT.

This clone has more than one count but fewer than ten. V and J are TRBV6-1 and TRBJ2-1; perhaps TRBD1 as D (5 bases). CDR1 and CDR2 from the germline V gene are MNHNS and SASEGT. With 6 bases removed from V and 5 bases from J, the gap between germline ends came to 11 bases. The CDR3 runs to 13 residues. CDR3 DNA sequence: TGTGCCAGCAGGGGGCCAGAAGACAATGAGCAGTTCTTC. It is translated as CASRGPEDNEQFF.

The table lists this clone with a count of one. The rearrangement joins TRBV7-8 to TRBJ2-2; no firm D call. The germline V and J ends were trimmed by 2 bases and 6 bases, with 10 bases remaining between them. Germline values: CDR1 SGHVS, CDR2 FQNEAQ. This CDR3 is built from 14 residues. The CDR3 region has the DNA TGTGCCAGCAGCTTAAGGGTTTCCTCCGGGGAGCTGTTTTTT. It encodes CASSLRVSSGELFF.

In its sample, this clone was seen a few times. Its ends do not fully match the called genes, so a read error is possible. V usage is TRBV6-2 or TRBV6-3 and J usage is TRBJ2-1; weak D call: TRBD1 (5 bases). The CDR3 consists of 14 residues. The germline V gene encodes CDR1 MNHEY and CDR2 SVGEGT. CDR3 nucleotide sequence: TGTGCCGGCAGTTACGGAGAGGCGGACAATGAGCAGTTATTC. Amino acid sequence: CAGSYGEADNEQLF.

This clone has only one observation. The rearrangement joins TRBV7-3 to TRBJ1-1; D is uncertain. CDR1 SGHTA and CDR2 FQGTGA come from the germline V gene. V was shortened by 5 bases and J by 1 base, with 8 bases between the two germline ends. The CDR3 runs 13 residues. The CDR3 DNA is TGTGCCAGCAGCCGCAGGACGAACACTGAAGCTTTCTTT. Its protein is CASSRRTNTEAFF.

The CDR3 DNA reads as TGCGCCAGCAGCCCGGGACAGGAGGGGAACACTGAAGCTTTCTTT. Protein sequence: CASSPGQEGNTEAFF. The genes are TRBV5-1 and TRBJ1-1; the match to TRBD1 covers 8 bases. V lost 4 bases to trimming and J lost 1 base; unmatched junction nucleotides: 6. Per germline, CDR1 SGHRS and CDR2 YFSETQ. The CDR3 sequence is 15 residues long.

The V gene is TRBV5-1, the J gene TRBJ2-5, with 12 bases identical to TRBD2. J gave up 0 bases and V 5 bases, and 11 bases lay outside the gene matches. CDR1 is SGHRS, CDR2 YFSETQ, per germline. CDR3 length: 18 amino acids. The CDR3 DNA is TGCGCCAGCAGATTGACTAGCGGGAGAGGGGAAAACCAAGAGACCCAGTACTTC. Its protein product is CASRLTSGRGENQETQYF.

This clone was observed a handful of times. The chain couples TRBV6-1 to TRBJ1-2, with D uncertain. Germline V gene lookup returns CDR1 MNHNS and CDR2 SASEGT. Trimming removed 2 bases at V and 8 bases at J, with 18 bases between. The CDR3 length is 15 residues. The CDR3 sequence is CASSEYGERLEGYTF. In DNA, the CDR3 is TGTGCCAGCAGTGAATACGGGGAACGTTTAGAGGGCTACACCTTC.

The chain uses TRBV27 and TRBJ2-3; TRBD2 aligns across 11 bases. The V gene's germline CDR1 is MNHEY and CDR2 SMNVEV (reference sequence). The CDR3 extends over 20 amino acids. V was clipped by 4 bases and J by 4 bases; unmatched bases: 19. The CDR3 nucleotides read TGTGCCAGCAGTTATCACCTTGAGATAGCGGGAGGGCGAGACGCAGATACGCAGTATTTT. Translating gives CASSYHLEIAGGRDADTQYF.

The J gene is TRBJ2-2, the V gene TRBV30; D possibly corresponds to TRBD1 (5 bases). Trimming took off 2 bases at V and 1 base at J, with 8 bases between the two ends. CDR1 and CDR2 (germline): GTSNPN, SVGIG (reference sequence). The CDR3 is made up of 14 amino acids. CDR3 sequence reads: CAWSTGVNTGELFF. The CDR3 coding sequence is TGTGCCTGGAGTACAGGTGTGAACACCGGGGAGCTGTTTTTT.

The sample holds many counts of this clone. This chain uses TRBV18 with TRBJ2-3; 8 bases align to TRBD2. Unmatched junction bases numbered 15, after V lost 6 bases and J lost 4 bases. Germline V gives CDR1 KGHSH, CDR2 LQKENI. The CDR3 contains 17 residues. The CDR3 loop reads CASSPFSGAGVSDTQYF. For the CDR3, the DNA is TGTGCCAGCTCCCCTTTCTCGGGAGCGGGAGTATCAGATACGCAGTATTTT.